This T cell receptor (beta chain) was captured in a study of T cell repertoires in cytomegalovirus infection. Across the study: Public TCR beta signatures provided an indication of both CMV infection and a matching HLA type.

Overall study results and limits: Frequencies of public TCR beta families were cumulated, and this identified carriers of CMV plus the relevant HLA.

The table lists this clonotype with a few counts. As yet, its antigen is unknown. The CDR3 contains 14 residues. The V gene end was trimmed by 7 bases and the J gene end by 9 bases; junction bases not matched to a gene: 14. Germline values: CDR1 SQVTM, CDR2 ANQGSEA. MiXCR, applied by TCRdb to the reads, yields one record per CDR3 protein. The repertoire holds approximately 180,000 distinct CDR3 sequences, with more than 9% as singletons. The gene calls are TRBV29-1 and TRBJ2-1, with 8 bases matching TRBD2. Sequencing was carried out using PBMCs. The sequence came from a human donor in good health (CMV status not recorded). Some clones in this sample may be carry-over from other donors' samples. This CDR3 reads CSAGGRGERSEQFF. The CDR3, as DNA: TGCAGCGCCGGTGGGCGGGGGGAACGTAGTGAGCAGTTCTTC.